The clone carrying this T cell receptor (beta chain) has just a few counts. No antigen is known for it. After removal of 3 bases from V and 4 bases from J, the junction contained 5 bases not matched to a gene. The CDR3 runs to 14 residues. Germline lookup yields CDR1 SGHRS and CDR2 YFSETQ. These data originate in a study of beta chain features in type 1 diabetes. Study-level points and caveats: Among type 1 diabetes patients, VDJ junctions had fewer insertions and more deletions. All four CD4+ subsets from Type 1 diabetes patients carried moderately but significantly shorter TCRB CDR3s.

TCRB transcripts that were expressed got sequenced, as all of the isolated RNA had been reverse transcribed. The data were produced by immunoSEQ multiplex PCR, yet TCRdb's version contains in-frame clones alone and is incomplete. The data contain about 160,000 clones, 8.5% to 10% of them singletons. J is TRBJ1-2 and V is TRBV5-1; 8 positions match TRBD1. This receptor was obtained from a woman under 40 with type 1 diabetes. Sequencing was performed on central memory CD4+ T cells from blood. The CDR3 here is CASSSRTGSYGYTF. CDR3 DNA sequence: TGCGCCAGCAGCTCTCGGACAGGGAGCTATGGCTACACCTTC.